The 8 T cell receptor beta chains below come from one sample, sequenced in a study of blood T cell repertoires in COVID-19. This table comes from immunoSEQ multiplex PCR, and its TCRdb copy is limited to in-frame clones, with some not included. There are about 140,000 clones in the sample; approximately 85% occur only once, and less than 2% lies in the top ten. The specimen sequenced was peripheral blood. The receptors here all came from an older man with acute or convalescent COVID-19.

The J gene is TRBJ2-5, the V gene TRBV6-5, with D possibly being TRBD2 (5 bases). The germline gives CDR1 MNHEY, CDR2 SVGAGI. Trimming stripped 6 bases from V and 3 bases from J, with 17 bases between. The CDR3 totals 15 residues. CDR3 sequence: CASSPEDGREETQYF. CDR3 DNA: TGTGCCAGCAGCCCGGAGGACGGAAGGGAAGAGACCCAGTACTTC.

The CDR3 sequence is CASSSSGTGGWAEAFF. Written as DNA, the CDR3 is TGTGCCAGCAGCTCATCAGGGACAGGGGGGTGGGCTGAAGCTTTCTTT. This chain uses TRBV28 with TRBJ1-1, with 11 bases that match TRBD1. Germline CDR1 and CDR2: MDHEN and SYDVKM. The CDR3 has 16 residues. The junction had 12 bases not matched to a gene; V was cut back by 6 bases and J by 6 bases.

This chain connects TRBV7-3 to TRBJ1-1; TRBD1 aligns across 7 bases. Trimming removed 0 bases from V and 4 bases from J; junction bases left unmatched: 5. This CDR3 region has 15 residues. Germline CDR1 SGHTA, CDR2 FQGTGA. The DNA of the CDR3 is TGTGCCAGCAGCTTAACCCCAGGGGGTGGCACTGAAGCTTTCTTT. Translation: CASSLTPGGGTEAFF.

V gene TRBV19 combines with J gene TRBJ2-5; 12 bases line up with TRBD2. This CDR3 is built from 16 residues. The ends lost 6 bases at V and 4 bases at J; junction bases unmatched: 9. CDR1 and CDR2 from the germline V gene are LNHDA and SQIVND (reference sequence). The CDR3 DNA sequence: TGTGCCAGTAGCCTTGGGACTAGCGGGCTTGGAGAGACCCAGTACTTC. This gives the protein CASSLGTSGLGETQYF.

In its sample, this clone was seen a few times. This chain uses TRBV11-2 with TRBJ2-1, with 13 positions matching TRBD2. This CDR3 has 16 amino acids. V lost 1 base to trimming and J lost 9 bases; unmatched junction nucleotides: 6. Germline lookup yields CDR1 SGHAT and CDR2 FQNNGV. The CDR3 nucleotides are TGTGCCAGCAGCTTAGGGAGGACTAGCGGGAGTAGTGAGCAGTTCTTC. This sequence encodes CASSLGRTSGSSEQFF.

CDR3 DNA: TGTGCCAGCAGTTCTATAGTAGCGGGTGACAATGAGCAGTTCTTC. Protein sequence: CASSSIVAGDNEQFF. The genes are TRBV11-2 and TRBJ2-1; 7 bases align to TRBD2. This CDR3 spans 15 amino acids. Germline V CDR1 and CDR2: SGHAT, FQNNGV. V lost 6 bases, J lost 5 bases, and 10 bases stayed unmatched. The whole variable domain, remainder taken from reference TRBV11-2 and TRBJ2-1, is EAGVAQSPRYKIIEKRQSVAFWCNPISGHATLYWYQQILGQGPKLLIQFQNNGVVDDSQLPKDRFSAERLKGVDSTLKIQPAKLEDSAVYLCASSSIVAGDNEQFFGPGTRLTVL.

CDR3 sequence: CASSFRTDNEQFF. The CDR3 nucleotides are TGTGCCAGCAGTTTCCGGACAGACAATGAGCAGTTCTTC. The V call is TRBV7-9, the J call TRBJ2-1; D is possibly TRBD1 (6 bases). This CDR3 comprises 13 residues. Trimming left V 6 bases short and J 5 bases short, with 11 bases between. Germline CDR1 and CDR2: SEHNR and FQNEAQ (reference sequence).

DNA for the CDR3: TGTGTCAGAAGCGTACAGGGTGAAGCTGAAGCTTTCTTT. Its protein product is CVRSVQGEAEAFF. J is TRBJ1-1 and V is TRBV7-5; the table's D call, TRBD1, was not checked against the DNA. TRBV7-5 is listed as a pseudogene. The CDR3 totals 13 residues.